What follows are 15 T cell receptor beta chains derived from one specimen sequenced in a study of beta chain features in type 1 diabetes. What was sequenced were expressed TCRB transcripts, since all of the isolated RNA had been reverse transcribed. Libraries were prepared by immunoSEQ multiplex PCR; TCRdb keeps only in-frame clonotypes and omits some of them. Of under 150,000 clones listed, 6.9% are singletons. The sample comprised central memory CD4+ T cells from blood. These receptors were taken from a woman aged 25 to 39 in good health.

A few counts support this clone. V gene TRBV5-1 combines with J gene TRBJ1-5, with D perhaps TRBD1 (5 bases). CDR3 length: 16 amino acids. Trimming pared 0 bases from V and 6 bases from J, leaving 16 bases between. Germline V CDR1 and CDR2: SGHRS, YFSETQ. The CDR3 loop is CASSLAPSQGGQPQHF. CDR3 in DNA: TGCGCCAGCAGCTTGGCCCCATCGCAGGGAGGTCAGCCCCAGCATTTT.

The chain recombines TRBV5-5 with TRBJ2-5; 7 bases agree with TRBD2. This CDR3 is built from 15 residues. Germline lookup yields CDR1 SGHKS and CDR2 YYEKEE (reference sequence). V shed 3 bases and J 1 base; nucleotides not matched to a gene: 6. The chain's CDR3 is CASSWRGGAQETQYF. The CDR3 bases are TGTGCCAGCAGCTGGAGGGGAGGGGCCCAAGAGACCCAGTACTTC.

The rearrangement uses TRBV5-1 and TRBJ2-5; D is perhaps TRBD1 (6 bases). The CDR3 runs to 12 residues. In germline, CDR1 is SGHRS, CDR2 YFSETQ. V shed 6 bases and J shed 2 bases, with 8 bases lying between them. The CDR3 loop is CASTGQQETQYF. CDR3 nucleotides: TGCGCCAGCACCGGACAGCAAGAGACCCAGTACTTC.

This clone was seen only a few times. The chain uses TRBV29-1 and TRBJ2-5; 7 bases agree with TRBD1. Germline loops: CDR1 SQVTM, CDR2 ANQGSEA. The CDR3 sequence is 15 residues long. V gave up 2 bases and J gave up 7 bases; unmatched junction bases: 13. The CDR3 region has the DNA TGCAGCGTTGAAACAACAGGGGATCCGAGGGGGACCCAGTACTTC. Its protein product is CSVETTGDPRGTQYF.

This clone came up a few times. The CDR3 DNA reads TGTGCCAGCAGCTTGGCGGGATGGAGCATGGGTACGCAGTATTTT. Amino acid sequence: CASSLAGWSMGTQYF. The J gene is TRBJ2-3, the V gene TRBV14; a possible D gene is TRBD2 (6 bases). Trimming cost V 5 bases and J 8 bases, with 20 bases left between them. Germline V CDR1 and CDR2: SGHDN, FVKESK. The CDR3 consists of 15 residues.

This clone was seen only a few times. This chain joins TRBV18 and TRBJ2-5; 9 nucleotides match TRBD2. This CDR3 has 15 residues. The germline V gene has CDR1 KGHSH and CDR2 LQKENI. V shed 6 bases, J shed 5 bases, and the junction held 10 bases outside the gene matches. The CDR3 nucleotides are TGTGCCAGCTCGGGTCTAGCGGGATTCGGGGAGACCCAGTACTTC. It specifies CASSGLAGFGETQYF.

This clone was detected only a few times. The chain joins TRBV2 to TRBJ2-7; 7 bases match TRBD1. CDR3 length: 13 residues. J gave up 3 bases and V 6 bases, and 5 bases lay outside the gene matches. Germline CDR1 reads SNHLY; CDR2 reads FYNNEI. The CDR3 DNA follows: TGTGCCAGCAGATGGACAGGAGTCTACGAGCAGTACTTC. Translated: CASRWTGVYEQYF.

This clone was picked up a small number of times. CDR3 amino acids: CASSAGRGNYGYTF. The CDR3 DNA follows: TGTGCCAGCAGTGCCGGCCGGGGAAACTATGGCTACACCTTC. V gene TRBV2 combines with J gene TRBJ1-2; D not resolved. The V gene's germline CDR1 is SNHLY and CDR2 FYNNEI. Trimming pared 4 bases from V and 2 bases from J, leaving 11 bases between. This CDR3 comprises 14 residues.

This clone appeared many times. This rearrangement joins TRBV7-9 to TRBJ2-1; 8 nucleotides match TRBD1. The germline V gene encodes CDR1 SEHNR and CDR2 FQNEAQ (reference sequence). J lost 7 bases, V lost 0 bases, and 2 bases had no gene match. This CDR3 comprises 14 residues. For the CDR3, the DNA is TGTGCCAGCAGCTTAGCAGACAGGGGAAATGAGCAGTTCTTC. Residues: CASSLADRGNEQFF.

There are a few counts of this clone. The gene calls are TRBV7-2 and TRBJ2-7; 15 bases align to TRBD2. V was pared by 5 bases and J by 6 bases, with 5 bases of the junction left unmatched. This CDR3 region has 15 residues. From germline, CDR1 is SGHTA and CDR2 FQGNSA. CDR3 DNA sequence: TGTGCCAGCAGCGCGGGACTAGCGGGAGGTAGCGAGCAGTACTTC. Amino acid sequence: CASSAGLAGGSEQYF.

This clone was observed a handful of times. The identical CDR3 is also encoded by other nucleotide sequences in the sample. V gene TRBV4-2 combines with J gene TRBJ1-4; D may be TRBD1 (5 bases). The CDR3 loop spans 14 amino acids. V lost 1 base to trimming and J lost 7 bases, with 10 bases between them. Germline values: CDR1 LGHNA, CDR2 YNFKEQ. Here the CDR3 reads CASSQGQGGEKLFF. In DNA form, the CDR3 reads TGTGCCAGCAGCCAAGGTCAGGGTGGTGAAAAACTGTTTTTT.

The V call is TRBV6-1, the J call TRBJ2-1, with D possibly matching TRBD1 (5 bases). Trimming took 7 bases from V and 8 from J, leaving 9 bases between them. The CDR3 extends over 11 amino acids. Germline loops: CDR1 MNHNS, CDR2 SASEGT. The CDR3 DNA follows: TGTGCCAGCAAGGGGAATTATGAGCAGTTCTTC. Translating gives CASKGNYEQFF.

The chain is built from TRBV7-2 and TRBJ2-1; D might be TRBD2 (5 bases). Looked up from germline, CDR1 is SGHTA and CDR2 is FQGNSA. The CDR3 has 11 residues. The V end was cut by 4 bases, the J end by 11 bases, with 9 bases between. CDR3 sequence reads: CASSWTGQQFF. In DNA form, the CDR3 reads TGTGCCAGCAGCTGGACTGGCCAGCAGTTCTTC.

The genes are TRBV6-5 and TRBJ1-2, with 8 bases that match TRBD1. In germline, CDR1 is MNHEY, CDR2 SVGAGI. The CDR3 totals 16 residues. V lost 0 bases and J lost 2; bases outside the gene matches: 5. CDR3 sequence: CASSYSQGQVNYGYTF. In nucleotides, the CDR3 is TGTGCCAGCAGTTACTCGCAGGGACAGGTGAACTATGGCTACACCTTC.

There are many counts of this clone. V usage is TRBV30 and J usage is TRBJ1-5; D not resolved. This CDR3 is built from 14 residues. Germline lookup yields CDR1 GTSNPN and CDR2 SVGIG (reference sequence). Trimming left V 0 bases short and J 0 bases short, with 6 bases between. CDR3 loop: CAWSVAVSNQPQHF. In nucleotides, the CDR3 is TGTGCCTGGAGTGTGGCAGTTAGCAATCAGCCCCAGCATTTT.